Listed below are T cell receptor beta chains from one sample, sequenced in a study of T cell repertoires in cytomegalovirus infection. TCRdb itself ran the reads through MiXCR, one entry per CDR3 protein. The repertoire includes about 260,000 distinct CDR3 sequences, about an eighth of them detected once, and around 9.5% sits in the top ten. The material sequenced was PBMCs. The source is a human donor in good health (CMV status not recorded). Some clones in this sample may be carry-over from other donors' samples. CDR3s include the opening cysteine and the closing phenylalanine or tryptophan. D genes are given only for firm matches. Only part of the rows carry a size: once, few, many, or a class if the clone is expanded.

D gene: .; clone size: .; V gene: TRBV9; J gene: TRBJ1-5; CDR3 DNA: TGTGCCAGCAGCCCTAGGGGGTTGAGCAATCAGCCCCAGCATTTT; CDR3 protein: CASSPRGLSNQPQHF
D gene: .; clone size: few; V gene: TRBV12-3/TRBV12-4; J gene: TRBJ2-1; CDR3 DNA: TGTGCCAGCTTCCGGACGGCCGGTACCTACAATGAGCAGTTCTTC; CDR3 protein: CASFRTAGTYNEQFF
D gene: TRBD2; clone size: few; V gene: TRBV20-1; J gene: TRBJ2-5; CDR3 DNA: TGCAGTGCTACCCCGGGACTAGCGGGAGTGGGGGAAGAGACCCAGTACTTC; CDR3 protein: CSATPGLAGVGEETQYF
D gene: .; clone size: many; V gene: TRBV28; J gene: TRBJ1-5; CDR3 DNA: TGTGCCAGCAGGCCGCTCGGGCAGCCCCAGCATTTT; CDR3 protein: CASRPLGQPQHF
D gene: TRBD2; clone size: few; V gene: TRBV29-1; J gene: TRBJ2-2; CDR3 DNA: TGCAGCGTGGGGCCGGGGGGTGTCGCCGGGGAGCTGTTTTTT; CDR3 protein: CSVGPGGVAGELFF
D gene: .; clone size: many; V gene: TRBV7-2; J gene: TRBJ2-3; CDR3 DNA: TGTGCCAGCAGCTTAGGAGCAGGGGGGGGCACAGATACGCAGTATTTT; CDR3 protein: CASSLGAGGGTDTQYF
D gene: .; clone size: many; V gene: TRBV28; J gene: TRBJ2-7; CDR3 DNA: TGTGCCAGCAGTTATGCCAGGGCTAGCTACGAGCAGTACTTC; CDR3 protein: CASSYARASYEQYF
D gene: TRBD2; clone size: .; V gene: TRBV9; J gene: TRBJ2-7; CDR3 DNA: TGTGCCAGCAGCGAGTTTAGCGGGGGGCCCTCCTACGAGCAGTACTTC; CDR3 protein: CASSEFSGGPSYEQYF
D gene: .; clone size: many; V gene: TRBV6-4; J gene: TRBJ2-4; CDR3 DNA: TGTGCCAGCAGTGACTCATCAAGCGGCGAAAACATTCAGTACTTC; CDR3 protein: CASSDSSSGENIQYF
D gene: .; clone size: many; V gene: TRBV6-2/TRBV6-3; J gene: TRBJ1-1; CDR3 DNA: TGTGCCAGCAGTTATCACCCTTCCCGGACAGTGAACACTGAAGCTTTCTTT; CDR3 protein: CASSYHPSRTVNTEAFF